This section outlines one TCR beta chain sequence together with its context. These data originate in a study of blood T cell repertoires in COVID-19. The overall study: Acute-phase and convalescent COVID-19 samples originated in the United States, Italy and Spain. PBMCs, B-cell-depleted T cells, or T cells provided the cDNA or gDNA that made up the material.

Per the study methods: Researchers report that nucleated cell counts were estimated from reference gene primer amplification. Only in-frame clones appear in the TCRdb table, and some are missing; sequencing was by immunoSEQ multiplex PCR. V and J calls and clone size are those listed in that table; D and trimming were worked out from the DNA. The sample gives nearly 300,000 clones, about nine tenths of which show up once; approximately 7.2% is in the top ten. The CDR3 extends over 15 amino acids. Germline V gene sequence: CDR1 GTSNPN, CDR2 SVGIG (reference sequence). Unmatched junction bases numbered 9, after V lost 1 base and J lost 7 bases.

The receptor was isolated from a woman in her twenties or thirties who had recovered from COVID-19. The sequenced sample was peripheral blood. The chain employs TRBV30 and TRBJ1-5; 8 bases agree with TRBD1. This CDR3 reads CAWSGGRGPGQPQHF. The CDR3 DNA is TGTGCCTGGAGTGGGGGCAGGGGGCCAGGACAGCCCCAGCATTTT.